This T cell receptor beta chain appears in the sequencing data of a study of PD-L1 blockade in urothelial cancer. Study as a whole: Blood was tested 3 weeks (second dose) and 6 weeks into treatment.

This CDR3 comprises 14 residues. With 7 bases clipped from V and 4 bases from J, the junction kept 7 bases outside the gene matches. Per the germline V gene, CDR1 is WSHSY and CDR2 is SAAADI. Time point denoted: pretreatment peripheral blood. Assay used: immunoSEQ multiplex PCR; TCRdb lists only in-frame clones, some missing. Of tens of thousands of clones listed, nearly 90% are singletons. The sample here was PBMCs, taken around atezolizumab (anti-PD-L1) treatment. The chain couples TRBV10-2 to TRBJ2-7; 10 nucleotides match TRBD1. The clonotype originates from a man aged 60-69 years with urothelial cancer. The CDR3, as DNA: TGCGCCAGCACGGGGAGACAGGGGGCGTACGAGCAGTACTTC. Encoded protein: CASTGRQGAYEQYF.